Below are 19 T cell receptor beta chains sequenced from a single sample in a study of blood T cell repertoires in COVID-19. TCRdb's copy holds only in-frame clones and misses some; the assay was immunoSEQ multiplex PCR. Counted here are approximately 230,000 clones, 65% to 85% occurring once; the ten biggest clones make up roughly 4.2%. The sample taken for sequencing was peripheral blood. The receptors were gathered from a woman in her forties with active or convalescent COVID-19.

This clone was counted between two and nine times. The chain recombines TRBV6-6 with TRBJ1-3; maybe TRBD1 (6 bases). V was cut by 5 bases and J by 2 bases, with 13 bases left in between. The V gene's germline CDR1 is MNHNY and CDR2 SVGAGI (reference sequence). CDR3 length: 15 residues. The CDR3 region is CASSPVTGAGNTIYF. The DNA for the CDR3 is TGTGCCAGCAGTCCCGTGACAGGAGCTGGAAACACCATATATTTT.

The rearrangement links TRBV12-3 or TRBV12-4 to TRBJ1-4; D is perhaps TRBD1 (5 bases). Trimming cost V 3 bases and J 13 bases, with 9 bases left between them. The CDR3 spans 11 residues. CDR3 loop: CASSLGLGLFF. In nucleotides, the CDR3 is TGTGCCAGCAGTTTGGGGCTGGGACTGTTTTTT.

At least ten counts were recorded for this clone. J is TRBJ2-3 and V is TRBV6-4, with D uncertain. This CDR3 comprises 14 residues. Germline assignment: CDR1 MRHNA and CDR2 SNTAGT. The germline V and J ends were trimmed by 4 bases and 4 bases, with 12 bases remaining between them. This chain's CDR3 is CASSVSGGPDTQYF. The CDR3 DNA is TGTGCCAGCAGTGTCTCCGGCGGCCCAGATACGCAGTATTTT.

Of note for this clone: A junction boundary mismatches the germline segment, possibly from a read error. V usage is TRBV3-1 (or the pseudogene TRBV3-2) and J usage is TRBJ2-3; 7 positions match TRBD2. The V gene's germline CDR1 is LGHDT and CDR2 YNNKEL (reference sequence). This CDR3 is built from 14 residues. In DNA form, the CDR3 reads TGTGCCAGCAGCCACGGACTAGGCACGGATACGCAGTATTTT. Translation gives CASSHGLGTDTQYF.

This sequence joins TRBV7-9 and TRBJ2-5; 10 bases are shared with TRBD2. The CDR3 has 16 amino acids. The J segment lost 11 bases and the V segment lost 1 base, leaving 13 bases of the junction unmatched. The germline CDR1 and CDR2 sequences are SEHNR and FQNEAQ (reference sequence). As DNA, the CDR3 is TGTGCCAGCAGCTTAGTCCCCAGGCTAGCGGGGGCTGGGCAGTACTTC. Its protein product is CASSLVPRLAGAGQYF.

The rearrangement joins TRBV5-5 to TRBJ2-6; D is unclear. The CDR3 extends over 17 amino acids. V was pared by 3 bases and J by 0 bases, with 13 bases between. From germline, CDR1 is SGHKS and CDR2 YYEKEE (reference sequence). The CDR3 spells CASSSLQVGSGANVLTF. The CDR3 DNA sequence: TGTGCCAGCAGCTCCCTCCAGGTCGGCTCTGGGGCCAACGTCCTGACTTTC. The full variable domain, with the rest looked up from reference TRBV5-5 and TRBJ2-6, is DAGVTQSPTHLIKTRGQQVTLRCSPISGHKSVSWYQQVLGQGPQFIFQYYEKEERGRGNFPDRFSARQFPNYSSELNVNALLLGDSALYLCASSSLQVGSGANVLTFGAGSRLTVL.

The rearrangement links TRBV7-9 to TRBJ1-6; possible D gene TRBD1, 5 bases. The CDR3 runs to 14 residues. The V end lost 1 base, the J end lost 9 bases, and 10 bases lay between the germline ends. Germline V CDR1 and CDR2: SEHNR, FQNEAQ (reference sequence). The CDR3 DNA follows: TGTGCCAGCAGCTTAGAGGGACTTAGTTCACCCCTCCACTTT. Its protein is CASSLEGLSSPLHF.

This chain links TRBV6-1 with TRBJ2-5; D is possibly TRBD2 (6 bases). CDR1 and CDR2 from the germline V gene are MNHNS and SASEGT. The CDR3 runs 15 residues. V was trimmed by 2 bases and J by 3 bases, leaving 13 bases between them. The CDR3 nucleotides are TGTGCCAGCAGTGAAAACACCGGGAGTGAAGAGACCCAGTACTTC. It translates to CASSENTGSEETQYF.

This clone has only one observation. This chain uses TRBV7-3 with TRBJ2-5; D may be TRBD2 (6 bases). Germline CDR1 is SGHTA and CDR2 is FQGTGA. Deletions cut 1 base from V and 5 bases from J, with 14 bases between. There are 15 residues in the CDR3. CDR3 amino acids: CASSLMPGDLETQYF. The CDR3 DNA reads as TGTGCCAGCAGCTTAATGCCGGGGGATTTGGAGACCCAGTACTTC. Looking up the rest from reference TRBV7-3 and TRBJ2-5 gives the full variable domain: GAGVSQTPSNKVTEKGKYVELRCDPISGHTALYWYRQSLGQGPEFLIYFQGTGAADDSGLPNDRFFAVRPEGSVSTLKIQRTERGDSAVYLCASSLMPGDLETQYFGPGTRLLVL.

The chain links TRBV3-1 (or the pseudogene TRBV3-2) to TRBJ1-2; a weak D match, TRBD1 (5 bases). Trimming removed 4 bases at V and 7 bases at J, with 7 bases between. This CDR3 is 11 amino acids long. Germline V lookup: CDR1 LGHDT, CDR2 YNNKEL (reference sequence). The CDR3 region is CASSLQGGYTF. The DNA of the CDR3 is TGTGCCAGCAGCCTCCAGGGTGGCTACACCTTC.

The chain recombines TRBV7-5 with TRBJ2-1; the D call in the table, TRBD2, was not verified against the DNA. TRBV7-5 is deemed a pseudogene. CDR3 length equals 12 residues. CDR3 nucleotide sequence: TGTGTCAGAAGCTTAGTAGAGAATGAGCAGTTCTTC. Translating gives CVRSLVENEQFF.

The CDR3 DNA is TGTGCCAGCAGTCGAGGCAGGGTTACTGGTAATTCACCCCTCCACTTT. Its translation: CASSRGRVTGNSPLHF. The chain has TRBV13 and TRBJ1-6; D is perhaps TRBD1 (5 bases). Trimming took off 6 bases at V and 6 bases at J, with 18 bases between the two ends. CDR1 is PRHDT and CDR2 is FYEKMQ in the germline V gene (reference sequence). This CDR3 has 16 amino acids. The entire variable domain, with the rest obtained from reference TRBV13 and TRBJ1-6, is as follows: AAGVIQSPRHLIKEKRETATLKCYPIPRHDTVYWYQQGPGQDPQFLISFYEKMQSDKGSIPDRFSAQQFSDYHSELNMSSLELGDSALYFCASSRGRVTGNSPLHFGNGTRLTVT.

The V gene is TRBV30, the J gene TRBJ1-1; D gene uncertain. V gave up 3 bases and J gave up 11 bases, with 19 bases separating them. The V gene's germline CDR1 is GTSNPN and CDR2 SVGIG (reference sequence). The CDR3 has 13 amino acids. The CDR3 loop reads CAWSARGAGWAFF. CDR3 bases: TGTGCCTGGAGCGCCAGAGGAGCCGGGTGGGCTTTCTTT.

The V call is TRBV19, the J call TRBJ2-7, with D possibly matching TRBD1 (6 bases). V lost 10 bases to trimming and J lost 1 base, with 14 bases between them. CDR1 and CDR2 (germline): LNHDA, SQIVND (reference sequence). The CDR3 has 13 amino acids. The CDR3 sequence is CATSTGKSYEQYF. The CDR3 bases are TGTGCCACTTCGACAGGAAAGTCCTACGAGCAGTACTTC.

This rearrangement joins TRBV5-1 to TRBJ2-5, with TRBD1 as a possible D gene (6 bases). The germline CDR1 and CDR2 sequences are SGHRS and YFSETQ. The CDR3 totals 15 residues. V lost 0 bases and J lost 5, with 14 bases in between. CDR3 protein: CASSLEQVTGETQYF. The CDR3 nucleotides are TGCGCCAGCAGCTTGGAACAAGTAACAGGGGAGACCCAGTACTTC.

The V gene is TRBV4-1, the J gene TRBJ1-1; 9 bases agree with TRBD1. V shed 4 bases, J shed 5 bases, and the junction held 8 bases outside the gene matches. This CDR3 comprises 15 residues. Germline V gene lookup returns CDR1 MGHRA and CDR2 YSYEKL. CDR3 protein: CASSRTTGQGTEAFF. CDR3 DNA sequence: TGCGCCAGCAGCCGAACAACGGGACAGGGAACTGAAGCTTTCTTT.

The chain links TRBV5-1 to TRBJ2-5, with D perhaps matching TRBD2 (6 bases). This CDR3 contains 10 residues. Trimming removed 4 bases from V and 9 bases from J, with 7 bases in between. In germline, CDR1 is SGHRS, CDR2 YFSETQ. CDR3 sequence (DNA): TGCGCCAGCAGCCGGAGGGCCCAGTACTTC. This gives the protein CASSRRAQYF.

This chain links TRBV21-1 with TRBJ1-5; TRBD1 reflects the table's D call only, with no check against the DNA. TRBV21-1 is deemed a pseudogene. The CDR3 is 14 residues long. The CDR3 loop reads CASSKRTGSQPQHF. The CDR3 DNA reads as TGTGCCAGCAGCAAACGGACAGGGAGTCAGCCCCAGCATTTT.

In the case of this clone: Other DNA sequences of this sample code for an identical CDR3. V gene TRBV5-1 combines with J gene TRBJ1-1; 8 bases are a match to TRBD1. This CDR3 contains 14 residues. V lost 4 bases to trimming and J lost 0 bases; unmatched junction nucleotides: 2. CDR1 is SGHRS and CDR2 is YFSETQ in the germline V gene. The CDR3 spells CASSRTGLNTEAFF. DNA of the CDR3: TGCGCCAGCAGCAGGACAGGGCTGAACACTGAAGCTTTCTTT.